This TCR beta chain was found in a study of cytomegalovirus exposure and HLA in healthy donors. Primers included in the PCR were 60 Vbeta and 13 Jbeta primers. Assay: immunoSEQ multiplex PCR; the TCRdb copy retains only in-frame clones and omits some. The table has about 200,000 clones, approximately 82% seen once. V lost 4 bases and J lost 4; bases outside the gene matches: 7. Germline V gives CDR1 LNHNV, CDR2 YYDKDF (reference sequence). The CDR3 has 16 amino acids. The clonotype was recovered from a male donor in good health and CMV-seronegative. The sequenced sample consisted of PBMCs. J is TRBJ2-1 and V is TRBV15; the match to TRBD1 covers 10 bases. The DNA of the CDR3 is TGTGCCACCAGCACCTATAGGACAGGGGGATACAATGAGCAGTTCTTC. Translation gives CATSTYRTGGYNEQFF.